What follows are 11 T cell receptor beta chains derived from one specimen sequenced in a study of blood T cell repertoires in COVID-19. Assay used: immunoSEQ multiplex PCR; TCRdb lists only in-frame clones, some missing. The data show a few hundred thousand clones, approximately 86% seen once. Material: PBMCs or T cells enriched from blood (not recorded which). These receptor sequences come from a middle-aged woman with acute COVID-19.

The V gene is TRBV7-2, the J gene TRBJ1-4; 11 bases map to TRBD1. The trim removed 1 base at V and 0 bases at J, leaving 7 bases unmatched. In germline, CDR1 is SGHTA, CDR2 FQGNSA. The CDR3 runs to 19 residues. The CDR3 sequence is CASSLDAGTGGATNEKLFF. The DNA for the CDR3 is TGTGCCAGCAGCTTAGACGCCGGGACAGGGGGAGCAACTAATGAAAAACTGTTTTTT.

The chain links TRBV6-4 to TRBJ2-5; D not certain. Per the germline V gene, CDR1 is MRHNA and CDR2 is SNTAGT. The CDR3 has 13 residues. V gave up 5 bases and J gave up 3 bases, with 10 bases separating them. CDR3 loop: CASSREAEETQYF. In DNA form, the CDR3 reads TGTGCCAGCAGTAGAGAGGCTGAAGAGACCCAGTACTTC.

The chain uses TRBV18 and TRBJ2-5; the D gene is possibly TRBD1 (6 bases). The length of the CDR3 is 17 residues. In germline, CDR1 is KGHSH, CDR2 LQKENI. The ends were cut back, 3 bases at V and 1 base at J, with 18 bases in the middle. Here the CDR3 DNA reads TGTGCCAGCTCACCTAGGGGGTTGGCAGATACCCAAGAGACCCAGTACTTC. Amino acid sequence: CASSPRGLADTQETQYF. Full variable domain (rest looked up from reference TRBV18 and TRBJ2-5): NAGVMQNPRHLVRRRGQEARLRCSPMKGHSHVYWYRQLPEEGLKFMVYLQKENIIDESGMPKERFSAEFPKEGPSILRIQQVVRGDSAAYFCASSPRGLADTQETQYFGPGTRLLVL.

This clone has a handful of counts. The rearrangement uses TRBV19 and TRBJ1-2, with D uncertain. V was shortened by 6 bases and J by 5 bases, with 7 bases between the two germline ends. The germline gives CDR1 LNHDA, CDR2 SQIVND (reference sequence). CDR3 length: 11 residues. The CDR3 DNA reads TGTGCCAGTAGGACTAGTTATGGCTACACCTTC. Translating it yields CASRTSYGYTF.

The chain joins TRBV28 to TRBJ1-1; 11 bases line up with TRBD1. This CDR3 is 15 amino acids long. Per germline, CDR1 MDHEN and CDR2 SYDVKM. V was pared by 3 bases and J by 5 bases, with 5 bases of the junction left unmatched. The CDR3 region is CASSFADRGLTEAFF. In DNA, the CDR3 is TGTGCCAGCAGTTTTGCGGACAGGGGGCTTACTGAAGCTTTCTTT.

The CDR3 bases are TGCGCCAGCAGCTTGAGAGACATGGCAGGGAATTCACCCCTCCACTTT. Protein: CASSLRDMAGNSPLHF. J is TRBJ1-6 and V is TRBV5-1; tentative D call: TRBD1 (5 bases). This CDR3 comprises 16 residues. CDR1 and CDR2 from the germline V gene are SGHRS and YFSETQ. The V end was cut by 1 base, the J end by 7 bases, with 15 bases between.

V gene TRBV13 combines with J gene TRBJ1-2; TRBD1 matches 7 bases. From germline, CDR1 is PRHDT and CDR2 FYEKMQ (reference sequence). This CDR3 is built from 16 residues. Losses at the gene ends were 4 bases for V and 8 bases for J; bases not matched to a gene: 16. The CDR3 loop reads CASSSLGGLIKWGYTF. Here the CDR3 DNA reads TGTGCCAGCAGCTCCCTAGGGGGCCTGATAAAGTGGGGCTACACCTTC.

The V call is TRBV5-1, the J call TRBJ1-4; D ambiguous. CDR1 SGHRS and CDR2 YFSETQ come from the germline V gene. There are 14 residues in the CDR3. Trimming took off 4 bases at V and 5 bases at J, with 12 bases between the two ends. CDR3 in DNA: TGCGCCAGCAGCCTCGCCCGACAAAATGAAAAACTGTTTTTT. Protein sequence: CASSLARQNEKLFF.

V gene TRBV5-5 combines with J gene TRBJ1-3; D remains unclear. V lost 3 bases and J lost 0, with 10 bases in between. CDR1 is SGHKS, CDR2 YYEKEE, per germline (reference sequence). The CDR3 is 15 amino acids. CDR3 bases: TGTGCCAGCAGCTACCCGATGAGCTCTGGAAACACCATATATTTT. Amino acid sequence: CASSYPMSSGNTIYF.

The V gene is TRBV7-9, the J gene TRBJ2-1, with D unresolved. Germline V lookup: CDR1 SEHNR, CDR2 FQNEAQ (reference sequence). This CDR3 contains 15 residues. V was pared by 5 bases and J by 5 bases, with 16 bases between. The CDR3 protein is CASSPLGHVHNEQFF. The CDR3 DNA sequence: TGTGCCAGCAGCCCCCTTGGGCACGTACACAATGAGCAGTTCTTC.

This chain links TRBV4-3 with TRBJ2-3; D is undetermined. V was clipped by 4 bases and J by 3 bases, with 11 bases between them. Germline CDR1 LGHNA, CDR2 YSLEER. This CDR3 contains 14 residues. DNA of the CDR3: TGCGCCAGCAGCCCAAGCGACCATACAGATACGCAGTATTTT. Amino acids: CASSPSDHTDTQYF.